This TCR beta chain emerged from a study of T cell responses to AZD1222 COVID-19 vaccine. Study observations and caveats: Repertoire collection took place solely once the T cell response had peaked.

This CDR3 has 13 residues. V lost 7 bases and J lost 6, with 16 bases in between. This clone has a single count. Its antigen is not identified. The repertoire was sequenced with immunoSEQ multiplex PCR; TCRdb's copy has only in-frame clones and lacks some. In the table there are roughly 150,000 clones, around 89% of which are singletons. The genes are TRBV12-3 or TRBV12-4 and TRBJ2-7, with a weak D call TRBD2 (5 bases). Sequenced here: peripheral blood, sampled 28 days after the second AZD1222 dose. The receptor comes from an adult who received the AZD1222 COVID-19 vaccine. The CDR3 region has the DNA TGTGCCAGCACCCTTAGCGACACCGCCGAGCAGTACTTC. It specifies CASTLSDTAEQYF.